This T cell receptor (beta chain) is from a study of kidney transplant recipient with SARS-CoV-2 infection. Trimming cost V 5 bases and J 4 bases, with 23 bases left between them. CDR3 length equals 17 residues. One entry per CDR3 protein results from TCRdb running MiXCR on the reads. The sample consists of 200,000 to 300,000 distinct CDR3 sequences, less than 35% of them appearing once. This clonotype was observed many times. V usage is TRBV12-3 or TRBV12-4 and J usage is TRBJ1-2, with D unresolved. This sequence originates from a male patient in his 30s who had COVID-19 and was a kidney transplant recipient. The T cells may partly be graft donor cells. Here the sequenced sample was a blood sample, taken at baseline and around day 110 from a kidney transplant recipient. DNA for the CDR3: TGTGCCAGCAGTCACAAGCCCACAGCAGGAAAGACCTATGGCTACACCTTC. Its translation is CASSHKPTAGKTYGYTF.